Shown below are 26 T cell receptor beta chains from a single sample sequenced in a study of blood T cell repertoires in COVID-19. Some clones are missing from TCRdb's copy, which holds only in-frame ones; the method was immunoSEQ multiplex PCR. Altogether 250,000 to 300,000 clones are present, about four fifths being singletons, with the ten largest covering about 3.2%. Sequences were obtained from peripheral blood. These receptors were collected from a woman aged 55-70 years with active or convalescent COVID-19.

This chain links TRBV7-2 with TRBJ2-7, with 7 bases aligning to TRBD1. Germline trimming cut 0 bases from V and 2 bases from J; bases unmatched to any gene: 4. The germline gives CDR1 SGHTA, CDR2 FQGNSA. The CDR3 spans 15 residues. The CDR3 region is CASSLARTGTYEQYF. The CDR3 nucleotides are TGTGCCAGCAGCTTAGCGAGGACAGGAACCTACGAGCAGTACTTC.

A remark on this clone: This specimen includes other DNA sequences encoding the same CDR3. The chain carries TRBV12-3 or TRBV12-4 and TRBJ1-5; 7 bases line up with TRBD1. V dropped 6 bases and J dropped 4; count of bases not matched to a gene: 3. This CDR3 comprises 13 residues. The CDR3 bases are TGTGCCAGCAGCTCACAGGGGAATCAGCCCCAGCATTTT. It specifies CASSSQGNQPQHF.

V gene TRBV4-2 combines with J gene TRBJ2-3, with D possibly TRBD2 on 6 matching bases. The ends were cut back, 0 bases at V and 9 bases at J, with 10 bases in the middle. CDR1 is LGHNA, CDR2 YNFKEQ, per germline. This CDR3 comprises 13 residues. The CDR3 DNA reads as TGTGCCAGCAGCCAAGATAGCAGCGGGACGCAGTATTTT. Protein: CASSQDSSGTQYF.

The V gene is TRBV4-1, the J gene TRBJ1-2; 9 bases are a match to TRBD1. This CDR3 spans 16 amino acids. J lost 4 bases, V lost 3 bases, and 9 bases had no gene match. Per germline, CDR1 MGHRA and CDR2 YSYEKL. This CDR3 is CASSQAGTGIGYGYTF. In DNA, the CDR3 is TGCGCCAGCAGCCAGGCCGGGACAGGGATAGGCTATGGCTACACCTTC.

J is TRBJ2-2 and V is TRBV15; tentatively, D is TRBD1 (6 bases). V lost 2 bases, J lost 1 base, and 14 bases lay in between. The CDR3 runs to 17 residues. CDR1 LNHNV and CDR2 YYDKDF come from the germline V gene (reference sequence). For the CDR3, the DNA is TGTGCCACCAGCAGACCCACGGGACACCAGAACACCGGGGAGCTGTTTTTT. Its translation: CATSRPTGHQNTGELFF.

The CDR3 DNA follows: TGTGCCAGCAGCTCTACTAGCACAGATACGCAGTATTTT. Its translation is CASSSTSTDTQYF. The gene calls are TRBV7-9 and TRBJ2-3, with D unclear. From germline, CDR1 is SEHNR and CDR2 FQNEAQ (reference sequence). The CDR3 consists of 13 residues. V lost 4 bases, J lost 0 bases, and 5 bases lay in between.

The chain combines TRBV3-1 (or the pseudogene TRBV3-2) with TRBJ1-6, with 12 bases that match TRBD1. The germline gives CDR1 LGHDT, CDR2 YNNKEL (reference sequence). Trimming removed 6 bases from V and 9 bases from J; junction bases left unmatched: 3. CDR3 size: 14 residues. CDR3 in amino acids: CASRGQGAGSPLHF. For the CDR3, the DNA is TGTGCCAGCAGGGGACAGGGGGCAGGTTCACCCCTCCACTTT.

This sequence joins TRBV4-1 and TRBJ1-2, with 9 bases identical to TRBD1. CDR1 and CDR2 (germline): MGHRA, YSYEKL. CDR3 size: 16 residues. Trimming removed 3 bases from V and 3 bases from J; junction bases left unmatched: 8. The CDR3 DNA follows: TGCGCCAGCAGCCAGGTCTACAGGGGGCAAGACTATGGCTACACCTTC. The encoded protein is CASSQVYRGQDYGYTF.

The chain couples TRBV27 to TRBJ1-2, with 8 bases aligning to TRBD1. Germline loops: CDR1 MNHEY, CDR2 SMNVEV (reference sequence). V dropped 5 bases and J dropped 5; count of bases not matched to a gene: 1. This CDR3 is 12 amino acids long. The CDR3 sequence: CASSRTGYGYTF. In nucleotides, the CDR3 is TGTGCCAGCAGTCGGACAGGGTATGGCTACACCTTC.

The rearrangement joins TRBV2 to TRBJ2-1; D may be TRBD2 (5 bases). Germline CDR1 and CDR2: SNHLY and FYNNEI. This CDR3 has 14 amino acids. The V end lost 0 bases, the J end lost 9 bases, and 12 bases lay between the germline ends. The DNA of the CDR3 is TGTGCCAGCAGTGAAGCGCTCATGGGGAGTGAGCAGTTCTTC. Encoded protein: CASSEALMGSEQFF.

Here the CDR3 reads CASSIGGGSAQETQYF. CDR3 sequence (DNA): TGTGCCAGTAGTATAGGAGGGGGCTCTGCCCAAGAGACCCAGTACTTC. V gene TRBV19 combines with J gene TRBJ2-5, with 7 bases matching TRBD1. Per the germline V gene, CDR1 is LNHDA and CDR2 is SQIVND (reference sequence). CDR3 length: 16 residues. Germline trimming cut 1 base from V and 1 base from J; bases unmatched to any gene: 6.

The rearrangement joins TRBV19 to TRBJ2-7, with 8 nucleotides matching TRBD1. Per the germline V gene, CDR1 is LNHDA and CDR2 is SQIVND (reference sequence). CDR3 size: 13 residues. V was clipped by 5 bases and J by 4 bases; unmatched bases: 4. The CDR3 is CASSLGQGYEQYF. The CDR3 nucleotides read TGTGCCAGTAGTCTTGGACAGGGTTACGAGCAGTACTTC.

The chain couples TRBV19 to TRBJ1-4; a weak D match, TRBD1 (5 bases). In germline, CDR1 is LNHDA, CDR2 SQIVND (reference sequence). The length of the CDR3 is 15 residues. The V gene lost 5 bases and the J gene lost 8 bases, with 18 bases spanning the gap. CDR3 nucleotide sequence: TGTGCCAGTAGTGACGGGACCGCCGGGAGGGAAAAACTGTTTTTT. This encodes CASSDGTAGREKLFF.

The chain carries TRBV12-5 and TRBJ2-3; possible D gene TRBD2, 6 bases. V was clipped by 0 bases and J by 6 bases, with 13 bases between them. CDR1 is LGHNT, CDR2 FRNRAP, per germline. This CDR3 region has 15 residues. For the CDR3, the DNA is TGTGCTAGTGGTTTGGTAGGAGGGGAGTACGATACGCAGTATTTT. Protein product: CASGLVGGEYDTQYF.

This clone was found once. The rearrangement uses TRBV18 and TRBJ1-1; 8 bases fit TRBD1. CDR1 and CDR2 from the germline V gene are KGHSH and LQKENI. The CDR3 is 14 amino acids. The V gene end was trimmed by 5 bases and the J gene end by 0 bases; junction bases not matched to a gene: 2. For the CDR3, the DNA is TGTGCCAGCTCAGGACAGGGACTGAACACTGAAGCTTTCTTT. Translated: CASSGQGLNTEAFF.

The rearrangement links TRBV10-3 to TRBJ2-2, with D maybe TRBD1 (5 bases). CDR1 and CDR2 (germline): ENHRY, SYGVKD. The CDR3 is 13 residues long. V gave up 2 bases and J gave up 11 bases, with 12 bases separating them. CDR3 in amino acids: CAISEDQGNELFF. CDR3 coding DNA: TGTGCCATCAGTGAGGATCAGGGAAACGAGCTGTTTTTT.

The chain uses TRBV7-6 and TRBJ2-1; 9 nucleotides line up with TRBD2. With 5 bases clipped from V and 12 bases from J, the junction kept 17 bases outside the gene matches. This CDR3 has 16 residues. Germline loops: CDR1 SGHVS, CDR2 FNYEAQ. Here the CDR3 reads CASSPLVGRGGRVQFF. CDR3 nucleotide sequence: TGTGCCAGCAGCCCCCTCGTAGGGCGGGGGGGCCGAGTGCAGTTCTTC.

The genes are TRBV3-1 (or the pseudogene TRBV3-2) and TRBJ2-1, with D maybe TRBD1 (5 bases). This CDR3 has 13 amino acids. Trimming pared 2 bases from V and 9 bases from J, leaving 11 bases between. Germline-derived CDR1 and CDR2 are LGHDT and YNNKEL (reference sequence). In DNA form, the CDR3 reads TGTGCCAGCAGCCAACAGGGAAGAGGTGAGCAGTTCTTC. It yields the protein CASSQQGRGEQFF.

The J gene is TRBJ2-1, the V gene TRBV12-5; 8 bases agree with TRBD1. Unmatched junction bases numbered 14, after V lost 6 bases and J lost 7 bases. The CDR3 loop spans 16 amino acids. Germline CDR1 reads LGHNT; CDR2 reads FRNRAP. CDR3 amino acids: CASGPRPDRVRNEQFF. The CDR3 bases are TGTGCTAGTGGCCCCCGACCGGACAGGGTCAGGAATGAGCAGTTCTTC. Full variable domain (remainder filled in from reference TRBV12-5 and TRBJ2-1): DARVTQTPRHKVTEMGQEVTMRCQPILGHNTVFWYRQTMMQGLELLAYFRNRAPLDDSGMPKDRFSAEMPDATLATLKIQPSEPRDSAVYFCASGPRPDRVRNEQFFGPGTRLTVL.

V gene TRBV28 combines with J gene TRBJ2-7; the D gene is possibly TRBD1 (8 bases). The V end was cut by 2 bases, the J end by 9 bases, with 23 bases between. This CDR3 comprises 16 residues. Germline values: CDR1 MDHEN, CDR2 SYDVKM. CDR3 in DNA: TGTGCCAGCAGTTTAGCCCCAGGACAGGGAGGGCAAAGGCAGTACTTC. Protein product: CASSLAPGQGGQRQYF.

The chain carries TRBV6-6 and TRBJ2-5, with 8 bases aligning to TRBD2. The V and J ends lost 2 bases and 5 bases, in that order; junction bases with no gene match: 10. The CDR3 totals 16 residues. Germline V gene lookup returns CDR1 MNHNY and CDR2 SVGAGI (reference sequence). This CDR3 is CASSYRRGGRTETQYF. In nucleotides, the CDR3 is TGTGCCAGCAGTTACCGACGGGGGGGCCGAACTGAGACCCAGTACTTC.

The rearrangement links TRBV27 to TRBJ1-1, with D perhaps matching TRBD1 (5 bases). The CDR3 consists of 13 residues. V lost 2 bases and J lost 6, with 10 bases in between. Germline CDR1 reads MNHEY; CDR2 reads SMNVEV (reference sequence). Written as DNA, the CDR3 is TGTGCCAGCAGTTTAGGGGCCGGCGCTGAAGCTTTCTTT. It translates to CASSLGAGAEAFF.

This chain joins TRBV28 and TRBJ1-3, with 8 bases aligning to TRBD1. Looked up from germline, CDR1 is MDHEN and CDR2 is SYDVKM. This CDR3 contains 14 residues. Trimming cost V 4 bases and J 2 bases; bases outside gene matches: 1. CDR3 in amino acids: CASSSQGAGNTIYF. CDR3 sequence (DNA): TGTGCCAGCAGTTCACAGGGGGCTGGAAACACCATATATTTT.

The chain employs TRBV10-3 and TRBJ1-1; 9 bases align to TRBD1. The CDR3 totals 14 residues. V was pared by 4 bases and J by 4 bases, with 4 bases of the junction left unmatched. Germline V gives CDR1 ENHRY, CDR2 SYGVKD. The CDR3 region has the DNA TGTGCCATCAGTGCCGCGGGACAGGGCACTGAAGCTTTCTTT. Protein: CAISAAGQGTEAFF.

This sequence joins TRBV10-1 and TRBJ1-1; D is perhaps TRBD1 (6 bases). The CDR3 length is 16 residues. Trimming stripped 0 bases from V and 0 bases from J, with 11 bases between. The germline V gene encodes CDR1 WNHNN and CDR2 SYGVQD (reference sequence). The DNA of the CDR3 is TGCGCCAGCAGTGAGTCGAGGGGGGGAATGAACACTGAAGCTTTCTTT. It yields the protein CASSESRGGMNTEAFF.

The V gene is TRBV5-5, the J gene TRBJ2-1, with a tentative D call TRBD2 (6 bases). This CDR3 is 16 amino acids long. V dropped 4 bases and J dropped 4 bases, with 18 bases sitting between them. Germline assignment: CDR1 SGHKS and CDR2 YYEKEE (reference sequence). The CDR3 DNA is TGTGCCAGCAGCCCCCACGAGGGCGGGGAGTACAATGAGCAGTTCTTC. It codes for CASSPHEGGEYNEQFF.